This T cell receptor beta chain derives from a study of CD8+CD57+ T cells in acquired aplastic anemia. The sequenced patients had an expansion of CD8+CD57+ cells seen by flow cytometry. Patients had not yet gotten any therapy when their blood was taken for sampling. Whole-study results and caveats: Patients had around 28 CD8+ CDR3 sequences in common with controls (the shared set).

With respect to this clonotype: The antigen remains undetermined.

The TCR beta profiling, which covered VDJ combination and CDR3 sequence, was carried out using genomic DNA as the template. MiXCR, applied by TCRdb to the reads, yields one record per CDR3 protein. Here the sample spans over 150,000 distinct CDR3 sequences, 52% being singletons. The CDR3 covers 13 residues. Per the germline V gene, CDR1 is ENHRY and CDR2 is SYGVKD. Trimming left V 6 bases short and J 0 bases short, with 8 bases between. The gene calls are TRBV10-3 and TRBJ1-1; the D is unclear. The specimen was sorted CD4+, CD8+, or CD8+CD57+ T cells (not recorded which) from PBMCs. This receptor was obtained from a human donor with aplastic anemia. The CDR3: CAIRPSMNTEAFF. CDR3 in DNA: TGTGCCATCAGACCGTCTATGAACACTGAAGCTTTCTTT.